The 19 T cell receptor beta chains below were found in one sample sequenced in a study of T cell responses to AZD1222 COVID-19 vaccine (dated by TCRdb to 2020 to 2023). To prepare the library, the immunoSEQ multiplex PCR assay was applied. TCRdb provides this immuneACCESS table in a form limited to in-frame rearrangements. Some clones are lacking; in checked studies, under half of them reflect an unresolved V gene, and why the rest are absent is not known. Recorded for this sample are about 30,000 clones; approximately 93% of them occurred a single time. Of the sample, roughly 7.3% falls within the top ten clones. Reading the label with the study, this specimen's time point is: baseline before first vaccination. The source material was peripheral blood, sampled on day 0 of AZD1222 vaccination. These receptor sequences come from an adult in good health.

J is TRBJ2-7 and V is TRBV6-5; unclear D gene. V lost 5 bases and J 0 bases, leaving 11 bases between the germline ends. This CDR3 spans 14 amino acids. From germline, CDR1 is MNHEY and CDR2 SVGAGI. The CDR3 DNA reads as TGTGCCAGCAGTCCGAAAACGGGCTCCTACGAGCAGTACTTC. This translates into CASSPKTGSYEQYF.

The chain carries TRBV3-1 (or the pseudogene TRBV3-2) and TRBJ2-7; 10 bases are shared with TRBD2. V shed 7 bases and J 4 bases; nucleotides not matched to a gene: 7. Germline lookup yields CDR1 LGHDT and CDR2 YNNKEL (reference sequence). The CDR3 runs 14 residues. The DNA of the CDR3 is TGTGCCAGCACCCTAGCGGGAGAAATTTACGAGCAGTACTTC. It encodes CASTLAGEIYEQYF.

This chain joins TRBV21-1 and TRBJ2-1; the table's D call, TRBD1, was not checked against the DNA. TRBV21-1 is termed a pseudogene. CDR3 length: 15 amino acids. The CDR3 nucleotides read TGTGCCAGCAGCAAAGAACACCCCTCCTACAATGAGCAGTTCTTC. This codes for CASSKEHPSYNEQFF.

In DNA form, the CDR3 reads TGTGCCAGCAGTGACTCGAGGCAGGGGAGGAGGATAGGTGAAAAACTGTTTTTT. Its translation: CASSDSRQGRRIGEKLFF. The chain links TRBV6-4 to TRBJ1-4; tentative D call: TRBD1 (6 bases). Trimming pared 0 bases from V and 7 bases from J, leaving 21 bases between. Germline CDR1 MRHNA, CDR2 SNTAGT. The CDR3 is 18 residues long.

The chain recombines TRBV10-2 with TRBJ2-3; D is perhaps TRBD2 (6 bases). Trimming removed 7 bases from V and 3 bases from J, with 17 bases in between. CDR1 and CDR2 (germline): WSHSY, SAAADI. The CDR3 is 15 amino acids. CDR3 region: CASMNLREPTDTQYF. CDR3 in DNA: TGCGCCAGCATGAACCTTCGGGAGCCTACAGATACGCAGTATTTT.

The chain is built from TRBV10-1 and TRBJ1-1; 8 nucleotides match TRBD1. CDR3 size: 15 residues. V lost 6 bases and J lost 0; bases outside the gene matches: 6. Germline loops: CDR1 WNHNN, CDR2 SYGVQD (reference sequence). CDR3 in amino acids: CASRGQASMNTEAFF. The CDR3 DNA reads as TGCGCCAGCAGGGGACAGGCTTCTATGAACACTGAAGCTTTCTTT.

The chain couples TRBV28 to TRBJ1-5, with D maybe TRBD1 (6 bases). V gave up 2 bases and J gave up 4 bases, with 9 bases separating them. Germline CDR1 and CDR2: MDHEN and SYDVKM. The CDR3 spans 14 residues. CDR3 residues: CASSLTRGNQPQHF. CDR3 nucleotides: TGTGCCAGCAGTTTAACCAGGGGAAATCAGCCCCAGCATTTT.

CDR3 nucleotide sequence: TGTGCCAGTAGTGGAAGGGGGACGGCTAGCAATCAGCCCCAGCATTTT. This encodes CASSGRGTASNQPQHF. The rearrangement joins TRBV19 to TRBJ1-5, with a possible D match to TRBD1 (6 bases). The germline V gene has CDR1 LNHDA and CDR2 SQIVND (reference sequence). V was cut by 5 bases and J by 0 bases, with 14 bases left in between. The CDR3 is made up of 16 amino acids. Full variable domain (missing parts from reference TRBV19 and TRBJ1-5): DGGITQSPKYLFRKEGQNVTLSCEQNLNHDAMYWYRQDPGQGLRLIYYSQIVNDFQKGDIAEGYSVSREKKESFPLTVTSAQKNPTAFYLCASSGRGTASNQPQHFGDGTRLSIL.

With respect to this clone: The germline gene is not matched at one end of the junction; a read error may be the cause. The V gene is TRBV6-5, the J gene TRBJ1-4; unclear D gene. Germline values: CDR1 MNHEY, CDR2 SVGAGI. The CDR3 runs 15 residues. CDR3 in amino acids: CASSYNSGSNGKLFF. CDR3 sequence (DNA): TGTGCCAGCAGTTATAATAGTGGGTCGAATGGAAAACTGTTTTTT.

This rearrangement joins TRBV7-6 to TRBJ2-7, with TRBD2 matching 8 bases. CDR1 and CDR2 (germline): SGHVS, FNYEAQ. The CDR3 extends over 13 amino acids. Trimming removed 5 bases from V and 5 bases from J; junction bases left unmatched: 5. The CDR3 DNA reads as TGTGCCAGCAGCCACCGGGGGGGGGACGAGCAGTACTTC. This translates into CASSHRGGDEQYF.

V and J are TRBV7-9 and TRBJ1-2; 10 bases are a match to TRBD1. Germline assignment: CDR1 SEHNR and CDR2 FQNEAQ (reference sequence). V was pared by 2 bases and J by 7 bases, with 4 bases of the junction left unmatched. The length of the CDR3 is 14 residues. Here the CDR3 reads CASSLPTGGLGYTF. For the CDR3, the DNA is TGTGCCAGCAGCTTACCGACAGGGGGCCTTGGCTACACCTTC.

This clone was found a few times. This sequence joins TRBV5-4 and TRBJ2-1, with D hard to call. The V gene's germline CDR1 is SGHNT and CDR2 YYREEE (reference sequence). The CDR3 is 13 amino acids. With 3 bases removed from V and 4 bases from J, the gap between germline ends came to 8 bases. The DNA for the CDR3 is TGTGCCAGCAGCTCGGACCATTACAATGAGCAGTTCTTC. Its protein product is CASSSDHYNEQFF.

The chain combines TRBV11-3 with TRBJ1-1; D is possibly TRBD1 (6 bases). Trimming left V 5 bases short and J 6 bases short, with 16 bases between. CDR1 SGHNT and CDR2 YENEEA come from the germline V gene. This CDR3 contains 14 residues. The CDR3 DNA is TGTGCCAGCAGCCCCAGGGGCCCAGGCGCTGAAGCTTTCTTT. Protein: CASSPRGPGAEAFF.

This clone was picked up one time. The CDR3 nucleotides are TGTGCCAGCAGTTACAGGTTAAGCTCCTACAATGAGCAGTTCTTC. Translating it yields CASSYRLSSYNEQFF. This chain joins TRBV6-5 and TRBJ2-1; no firm D call. The germline CDR1 and CDR2 sequences are MNHEY and SVGAGI. The CDR3 extends over 15 amino acids. Trimming shortened V by 2 bases and J by 0 bases, and 8 bases separated the two germline ends.

The chain has TRBV19 and TRBJ2-3; D tentatively fits TRBD1 or TRBD2 (5 bases each). The V and J ends lost 7 bases and 2 bases respectively, with 22 bases between them. The germline V gene encodes CDR1 LNHDA and CDR2 SQIVND (reference sequence). The CDR3 spans 17 residues. The CDR3 here is CASTGTGMEYTTDTQYF. The DNA of the CDR3 is TGTGCCAGTACCGGGACGGGGATGGAATACACCACAGATACGCAGTATTTT. The full variable domain, with the rest looked up from reference TRBV19 and TRBJ2-3, is DGGITQSPKYLFRKEGQNVTLSCEQNLNHDAMYWYRQDPGQGLRLIYYSQIVNDFQKGDIAEGYSVSREKKESFPLTVTSAQKNPTAFYLCASTGTGMEYTTDTQYFGPGTRLTVL.

The J gene is TRBJ2-5, the V gene TRBV19; weak D call: TRBD2 (5 bases). The ends were cut back, 8 bases at V and 4 bases at J, with 11 bases in the middle. CDR3 length equals 12 residues. Germline V gene sequence: CDR1 LNHDA, CDR2 SQIVND (reference sequence). The CDR3 sequence: CASQEEGETQYF. The DNA for the CDR3 is TGTGCCAGTCAGGAAGAGGGAGAGACCCAGTACTTC.

The V and J genes are TRBV6-4 and TRBJ1-1; unclear D gene. CDR3 length: 13 residues. CDR1 MRHNA and CDR2 SNTAGT come from the germline V gene. Trimming shortened V by 5 bases and J by 2 bases, and 9 bases separated the two germline ends. CDR3 DNA sequence: TGTGCCAGCAGTTGGGATATAAACACTGAAGCTTTCTTT. Its translation is CASSWDINTEAFF.

This chain joins TRBV6-5 and TRBJ1-1; D is uncertain. The V end was cut by 4 bases, the J end by 11 bases, with 11 bases between. This CDR3 contains 11 residues. The germline gives CDR1 MNHEY, CDR2 SVGAGI. The CDR3 DNA sequence: TGTGCCAGCAGTTCCAGGATCCGGGCTTTCTTT. This sequence encodes CASSSRIRAFF.

This rearrangement joins TRBV30 to TRBJ2-1; 7 nucleotides align to TRBD2. J was trimmed by 9 bases and V by 4 bases; bases with no gene match: 18. This CDR3 has 16 amino acids. Germline assignment: CDR1 GTSNPN and CDR2 SVGIG (reference sequence). The CDR3 loop reads CAWIPSARLTSTEQFF. The CDR3, as DNA: TGTGCCTGGATTCCTTCCGCGCGGTTGACTAGCACTGAGCAGTTCTTC.